The T cell receptor beta chain under discussion was sequenced for a study of blood T cell repertoires in COVID-19. Study-level background: PBMCs, B-cell-depleted T cells, or T cells were the source of the cDNA or gDNA that made up the material.

Assay: immunoSEQ multiplex PCR; the TCRdb copy retains only in-frame clones and omits some. Of 140,000 to 150,000 clones listed, 65% to 85% are singletons. This clone was seen only a few times. Participants' own reports of clinical history determined their cohort assignment. People in the exposed group encountered a COVID-19 case within 2 weeks before entering the study. The origin of this receptor is a woman between 50 and 59 years old who had been exposed to COVID-19. Sequences were obtained from PBMCs or T cells enriched from blood (not recorded which).

In nucleotides, the CDR3 is TGTGCCAGCAGCAAAGGAAATCGGGACAGGGGGCGCGGGCGGGCAGATACGCAGTATTTT. Translating it yields CASSKGNRDRGRGRADTQYF. The J gene is TRBJ2-3, the V gene TRBV21-1; the listed D gene, TRBD1, was not tested against the DNA. TRBV21-1 is an annotated pseudogene. The CDR3 covers 20 residues.